This T cell receptor beta chain was obtained from a study of beta chain features in type 1 diabetes. Overall study: Examination of sorted cells across all samples involved more than 85,000,000 cells. Findings and limits, study-wide: Patients with type 1 diabetes showed fewer VDJ junction insertions and more deletions.

This CDR3 comprises 13 residues. Trimming pared 2 bases from V and 6 bases from J, leaving 8 bases between. Germline values: CDR1 SGHNT, CDR2 YENEEA. This clone was seen a few times. The target antigen is unknown. Sequenced material consisted of expressed TCRB transcripts (all of the isolated RNA was reverse transcribed). The assay was immunoSEQ multiplex PCR, and TCRdb's table has in-frame clones only and misses some. The repertoire holds roughly 400,000 clones, with over 11% as singletons. The source material was naive CD4+ T cells from blood. V is TRBV11-3 and J is TRBJ2-4; D gene unclear. This receptor was obtained from a man between 25 and 39 years old in good health. The CDR3 region is CASSLMPGNIQYF. Written as DNA, the CDR3 is TGTGCCAGCAGCTTAATGCCGGGAAACATTCAGTACTTC. Filled out from reference TRBV11-3 and TRBJ2-4, the complete variable domain reads EAGVVQSPRYKIIEKKQPVAFWCNPISGHNTLYWYLQNLGQGPELLIRYENEEAVDDSQLPKDRFSAERLKGVDSTLKIQPAELGDSAVYLCASSLMPGNIQYFGAGTRLSVL.